What follows describes a single T cell receptor (beta chain). Its matching antigen is unknown. CDR1 is SGHNT and CDR2 is YYREEE in the germline V gene (reference sequence). Trimming cost V 3 bases and J 8 bases; bases outside gene matches: 19. This CDR3 has 18 residues. These data belong to a study of siplizumab effects on memory and regulatory T cells. Study-wide findings and caveats: Left unconfirmed was the suppressive function of proliferating Tregs from siplizumab cultures. Naive T cells looked more diverse than memory cells and looked like major alloresponse contributors. Alloreactive sequences traceable to unstimulated CD4+ memory cells declined significantly under siplizumab.

Some clones are missing from TCRdb's copy, which holds only in-frame ones; the method was immunoSEQ multiplex PCR. The sample consists of approximately 120,000 clones, around 92% of them appearing once. The clonotype originates from a human donor in good health. The rearrangement joins TRBV5-4 to TRBJ2-1; TRBD2 matches at 8 bases. The sequencing input was Tregs sorted from blood. DNA for the CDR3: TGTGCCAGCAGCTCCCCCCCCCGTGGTGCGGGAGGAGGTGATGAGCAGTTCTTC. It translates to CASSSPPRGAGGGDEQFF.